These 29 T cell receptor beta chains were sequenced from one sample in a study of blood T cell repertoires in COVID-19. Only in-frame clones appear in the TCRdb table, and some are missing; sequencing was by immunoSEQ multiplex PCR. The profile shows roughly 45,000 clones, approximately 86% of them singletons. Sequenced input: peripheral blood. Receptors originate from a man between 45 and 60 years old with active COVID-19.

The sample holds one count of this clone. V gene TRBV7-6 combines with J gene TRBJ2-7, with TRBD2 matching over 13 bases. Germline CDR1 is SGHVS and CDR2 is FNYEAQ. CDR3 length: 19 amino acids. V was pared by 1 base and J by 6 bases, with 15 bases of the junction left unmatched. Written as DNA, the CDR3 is TGTGCCAGCAGCTTAGGGTCGGGACTAGCGGGAAACACGCCGGGCGAGCAGTACTTC. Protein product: CASSLGSGLAGNTPGEQYF.

CDR3 sequence reads: CASSNLQGSYEQYF. The CDR3 nucleotides are TGTGCCAGCAGCAACCTACAGGGTTCCTACGAGCAGTACTTC. The J gene is TRBJ2-7, the V gene TRBV7-9; D might be TRBD1 (6 bases). With 5 bases removed from V and 1 base from J, the gap between germline ends came to 12 bases. Germline V CDR1 and CDR2: SEHNR, FQNEAQ (reference sequence). This CDR3 is built from 14 residues.

CDR3 sequence (DNA): TGTGCTAGTGGTTTGGTAGCGGGGGGCTCTTACGAGCAGTACTTC. This sequence encodes CASGLVAGGSYEQYF. The rearrangement links TRBV12-5 to TRBJ2-7; TRBD2 aligns across 9 bases. This CDR3 comprises 15 residues. From germline, CDR1 is LGHNT and CDR2 FRNRAP. Trimming cost V 0 bases and J 4 bases; bases outside gene matches: 4.

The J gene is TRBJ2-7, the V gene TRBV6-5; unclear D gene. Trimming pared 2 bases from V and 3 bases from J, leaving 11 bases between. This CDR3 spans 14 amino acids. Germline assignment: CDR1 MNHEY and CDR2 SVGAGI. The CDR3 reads CASSYVRSGYEQYF. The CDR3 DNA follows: TGTGCCAGCAGTTACGTTAGGTCGGGCTACGAGCAGTACTTC.

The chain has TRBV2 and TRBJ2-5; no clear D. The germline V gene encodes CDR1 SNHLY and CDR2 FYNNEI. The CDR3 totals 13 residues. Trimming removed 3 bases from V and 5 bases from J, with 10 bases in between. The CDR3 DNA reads TGTGCCAGCAGTGAGTACCGGTCGGAGACCCAGTACTTC. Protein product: CASSEYRSETQYF.

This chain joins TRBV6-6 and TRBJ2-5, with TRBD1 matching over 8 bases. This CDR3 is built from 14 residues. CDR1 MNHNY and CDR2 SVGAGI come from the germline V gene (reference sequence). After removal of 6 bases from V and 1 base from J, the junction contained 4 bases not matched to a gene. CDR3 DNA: TGTGCCAGCAGCCGCACAGGGGGCCAAGAGACCCAGTACTTC. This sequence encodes CASSRTGGQETQYF.

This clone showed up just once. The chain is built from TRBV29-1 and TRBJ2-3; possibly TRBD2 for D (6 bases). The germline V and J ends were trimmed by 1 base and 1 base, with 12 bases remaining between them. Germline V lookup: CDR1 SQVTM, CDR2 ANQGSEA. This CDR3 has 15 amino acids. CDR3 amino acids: CSVEGAGGGTDTQYF. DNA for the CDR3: TGCAGCGTTGAAGGAGCGGGCGGGGGCACAGATACGCAGTATTTT.

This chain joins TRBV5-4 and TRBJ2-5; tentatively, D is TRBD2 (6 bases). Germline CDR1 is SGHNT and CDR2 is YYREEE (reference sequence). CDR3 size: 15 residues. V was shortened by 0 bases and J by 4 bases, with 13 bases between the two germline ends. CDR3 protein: CASSLAGGFRETQYF. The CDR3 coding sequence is TGTGCCAGCAGCTTGGCCGGGGGTTTTAGAGAGACCCAGTACTTC. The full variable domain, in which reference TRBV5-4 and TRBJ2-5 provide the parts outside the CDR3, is ETGVTQSPTHLIKTRGQQVTLRCSSQSGHNTVSWYQQALGQGPQFIFQYYREEENGRGNFPPRFSGLQFPNYSSELNVNALELDDSALYLCASSLAGGFRETQYFGPGTRLLVL.

Here the CDR3 reads CASTNEGGRVGGYTF. The CDR3 DNA follows: TGTGCCAGCACCAACGAAGGGGGCCGAGTAGGTGGCTACACCTTC. The V and J genes are TRBV6-5 and TRBJ1-2; TRBD1 matches 7 bases. The CDR3 consists of 15 residues. Unmatched junction bases numbered 15, after V lost 7 bases and J lost 7 bases. CDR1 and CDR2 from the germline V gene are MNHEY and SVGAGI.

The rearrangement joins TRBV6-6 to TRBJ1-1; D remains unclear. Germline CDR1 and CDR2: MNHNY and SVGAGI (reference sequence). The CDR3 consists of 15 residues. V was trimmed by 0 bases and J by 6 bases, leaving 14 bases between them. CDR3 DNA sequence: TGTGCCAGCAGTTACTCGAGCGGGCCGTCGGCTGAAGCTTTCTTT. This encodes CASSYSSGPSAEAFF.

Here the CDR3 reads CASSQAGQSTDTQYF. The CDR3 DNA follows: TGTGCCAGCAGCCAAGCGGGTCAGAGCACAGATACGCAGTATTTT. The chain couples TRBV4-2 to TRBJ2-3; D unresolved. V was clipped by 1 base and J by 0 bases, with 8 bases between them. Germline V gene data show CDR1 as LGHNA and CDR2 as YNFKEQ. The CDR3 length is 15 residues.

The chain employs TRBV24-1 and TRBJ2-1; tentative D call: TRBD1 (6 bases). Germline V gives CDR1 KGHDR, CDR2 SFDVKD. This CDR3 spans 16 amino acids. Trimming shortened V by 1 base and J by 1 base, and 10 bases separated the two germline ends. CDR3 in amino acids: CATSDLRQASYNEQFF. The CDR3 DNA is TGTGCCACCAGTGATTTACGACAGGCTTCCTACAATGAGCAGTTCTTC.

The CDR3 DNA follows: TGTGCCAGCAGTGCTGGAGCGGGGCTCCCGGCGCGCTACGAGCAGTACTTC. Protein sequence: CASSAGAGLPARYEQYF. V gene TRBV6-1 combines with J gene TRBJ2-7; 7 bases are a match to TRBD2. V lost 4 bases to trimming and J lost 3 bases; unmatched junction nucleotides: 15. The CDR3 is 17 amino acids. Germline V gene lookup returns CDR1 MNHNS and CDR2 SASEGT.

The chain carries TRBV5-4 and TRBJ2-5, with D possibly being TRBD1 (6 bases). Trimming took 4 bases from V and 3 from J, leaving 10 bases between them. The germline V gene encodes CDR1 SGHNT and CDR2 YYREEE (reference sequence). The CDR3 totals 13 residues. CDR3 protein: CASSIDRKETQYF. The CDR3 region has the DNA TGTGCCAGCAGCATCGACAGGAAAGAGACCCAGTACTTC. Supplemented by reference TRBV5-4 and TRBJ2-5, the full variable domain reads ETGVTQSPTHLIKTRGQQVTLRCSSQSGHNTVSWYQQALGQGPQFIFQYYREEENGRGNFPPRFSGLQFPNYSSELNVNALELDDSALYLCASSIDRKETQYFGPGTRLLVL.

CDR3 nucleotide sequence: TGTGCCAGCAGTCCCCGACAGGGGGCAGCCTACGAGCAGTACTTC. It yields the protein CASSPRQGAAYEQYF. The chain joins TRBV6-6 to TRBJ2-7; 10 bases fit TRBD1. The germline gives CDR1 MNHNY, CDR2 SVGAGI (reference sequence). Losses at the gene ends were 5 bases for V and 2 bases for J; bases not matched to a gene: 6. The CDR3 contains 15 residues.

DNA of the CDR3: TGTGCCAGCAGCGAAACACCGGGACAGGGAGATCTTACGCAGTATTTT. Translated, it gives CASSETPGQGDLTQYF. The chain combines TRBV7-8 with TRBJ2-3; 9 bases map to TRBD1. CDR3 length: 16 residues. CDR1 is SGHVS, CDR2 FQNEAQ, per germline. J was trimmed by 8 bases and V by 5 bases; bases with no gene match: 14.

The CDR3 nucleotides are TGTGCCAGTAGTATCGGGACAGGTAGACTCACTGGGGGTGAAAAACTGTTTTTT. It translates to CASSIGTGRLTGGEKLFF. The chain uses TRBV19 and TRBJ1-4; 8 bases agree with TRBD1. CDR1 LNHDA and CDR2 SQIVND come from the germline V gene (reference sequence). V lost 3 bases to trimming and J lost 7 bases; unmatched junction nucleotides: 16. The CDR3 length is 18 residues.

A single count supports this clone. The CDR3 loop is CASSRLARDEQYF. The CDR3 DNA is TGTGCCAGCAGCCGACTAGCCCGGGACGAGCAGTACTTC. The genes are TRBV14 and TRBJ2-7; 7 nucleotides agree with TRBD2. The CDR3 is 13 residues long. The V and J ends lost 4 bases and 5 bases, in that order; junction bases with no gene match: 5. Germline loops: CDR1 SGHDN, CDR2 FVKESK.

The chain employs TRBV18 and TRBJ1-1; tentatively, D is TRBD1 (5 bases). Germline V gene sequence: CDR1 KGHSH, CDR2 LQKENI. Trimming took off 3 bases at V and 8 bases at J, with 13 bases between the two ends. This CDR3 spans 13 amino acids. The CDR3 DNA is TGTGCCAGCTCACCGACGGGAGGGGCCGAAGCTTTCTTT. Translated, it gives CASSPTGGAEAFF.

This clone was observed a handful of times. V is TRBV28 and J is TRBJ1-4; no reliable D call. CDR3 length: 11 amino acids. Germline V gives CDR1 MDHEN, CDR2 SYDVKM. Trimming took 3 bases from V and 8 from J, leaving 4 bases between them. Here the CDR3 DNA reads TGTGCCAGCAGTTTTCGGGAAAAACTGTTTTTT. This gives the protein CASSFREKLFF.

In DNA, the CDR3 is TGCAGCTTTAGATACAATGAGCAGTTCTTC. Its translation is CSFRYNEQFF. The chain joins TRBV29-1 to TRBJ2-1; D remains unclear. Germline V gene data show CDR1 as SQVTM and CDR2 as ANQGSEA. The CDR3 spans 10 residues. Deletions cut 8 bases from V and 4 bases from J, with 6 bases between.

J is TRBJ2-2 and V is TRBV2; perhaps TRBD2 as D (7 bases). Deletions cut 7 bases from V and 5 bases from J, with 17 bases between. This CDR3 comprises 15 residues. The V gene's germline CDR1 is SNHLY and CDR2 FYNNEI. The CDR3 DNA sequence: TGTGCCAGCAATCAGCGCGGGGGCGGGACCGGGGAGCTGTTTTTT. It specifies CASNQRGGGTGELFF.

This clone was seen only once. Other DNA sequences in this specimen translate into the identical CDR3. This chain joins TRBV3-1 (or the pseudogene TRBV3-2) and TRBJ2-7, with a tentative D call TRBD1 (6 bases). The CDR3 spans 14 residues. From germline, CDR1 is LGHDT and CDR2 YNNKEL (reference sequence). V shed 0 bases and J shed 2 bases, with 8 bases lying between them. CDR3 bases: TGTGCCAGCAGCCAAGATACAGGGACCTACGAGCAGTACTTC. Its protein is CASSQDTGTYEQYF.

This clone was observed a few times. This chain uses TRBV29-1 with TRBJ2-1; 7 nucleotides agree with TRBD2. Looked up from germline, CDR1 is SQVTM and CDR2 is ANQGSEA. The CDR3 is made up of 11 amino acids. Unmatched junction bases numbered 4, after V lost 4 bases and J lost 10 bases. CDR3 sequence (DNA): TGCAGCGTTGGGCGGGGGAACGAGCAGTTCTTC. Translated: CSVGRGNEQFF.

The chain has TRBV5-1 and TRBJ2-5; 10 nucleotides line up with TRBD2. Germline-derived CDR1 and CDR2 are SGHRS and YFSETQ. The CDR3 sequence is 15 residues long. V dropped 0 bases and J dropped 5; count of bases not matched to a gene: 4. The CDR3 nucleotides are TGCGCCAGCAGCTTGGAGGGGGGACTAGCGGAGACCCAGTACTTC. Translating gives CASSLEGGLAETQYF.

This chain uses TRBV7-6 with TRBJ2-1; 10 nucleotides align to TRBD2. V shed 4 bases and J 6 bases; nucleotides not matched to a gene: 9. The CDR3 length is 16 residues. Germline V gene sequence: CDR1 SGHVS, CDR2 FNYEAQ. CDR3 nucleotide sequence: TGTGCCAGCAGCTCAGCTTCACTAGCGGGATTCAATGAGCAGTTCTTC. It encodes CASSSASLAGFNEQFF.

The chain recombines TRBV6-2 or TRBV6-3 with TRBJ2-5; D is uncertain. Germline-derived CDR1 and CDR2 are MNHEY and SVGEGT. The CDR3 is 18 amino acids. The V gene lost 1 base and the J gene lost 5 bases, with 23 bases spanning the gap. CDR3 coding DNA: TGTGCCAGCAGTTACTATCCCACTACTCAGCGACCGAGGGAGACCCAGTACTTC. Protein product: CASSYYPTTQRPRETQYF.

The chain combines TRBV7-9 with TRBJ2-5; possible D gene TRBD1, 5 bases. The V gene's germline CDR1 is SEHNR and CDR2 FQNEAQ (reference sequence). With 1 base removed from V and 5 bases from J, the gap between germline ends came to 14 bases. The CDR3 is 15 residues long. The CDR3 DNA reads TGTGCCAGCAGCTTAGTGGGGCCAGGGCGGGAGACCCAGTACTTC. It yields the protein CASSLVGPGRETQYF.

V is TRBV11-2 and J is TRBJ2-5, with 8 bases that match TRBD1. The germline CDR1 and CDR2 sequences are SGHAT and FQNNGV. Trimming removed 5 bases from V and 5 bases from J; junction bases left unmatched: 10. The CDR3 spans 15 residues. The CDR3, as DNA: TGTGCCAGCAGCCTCCGTGAACAGGGGGAGGAGACCCAGTACTTC. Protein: CASSLREQGEETQYF.